Following are 30 T cell receptor beta chains from one sample sequenced in a study of T cell responses to AZD1222 COVID-19 vaccine. TCRdb's copy holds only in-frame clones and misses some; the assay was immunoSEQ multiplex PCR. The table has about 130,000 clones, about 87% seen once; the top ten hold 1.5% to 2%. The specimen comprised peripheral blood, sampled on day 0 of AZD1222 vaccination. The receptors were gathered from an adult in good health.

The J gene is TRBJ2-1, the V gene TRBV18, with TRBD2 matching 11 bases. The CDR3 is made up of 16 amino acids. Germline assignment: CDR1 KGHSH and CDR2 LQKENI. V was pared by 5 bases and J by 7 bases, with 10 bases of the junction left unmatched. The CDR3 DNA is TGTGCCAGCTCAACAACTGGGACTAGCGGAAAAAATGAGCAGTTCTTC. Protein sequence: CASSTTGTSGKNEQFF.

Comments on this clone: At the DNA level, this CDR3 is encoded by other sequences in the same sample as well. The chain combines TRBV3-1 (or the pseudogene TRBV3-2) with TRBJ1-1, with D uncertain. The V end was cut by 1 base, the J end by 7 bases, with 7 bases between. CDR1 and CDR2 (germline): LGHDT, YNNKEL (reference sequence). This CDR3 spans 12 amino acids. The CDR3 coding sequence is TGTGCCAGCAGCCAAGCAGGTAATGAAGCTTTCTTT. Translation gives CASSQAGNEAFF.

The chain uses TRBV15 and TRBJ1-6; D uncertain. The V gene lost 5 bases and the J gene lost 7 bases, with 9 bases spanning the gap. Germline V gives CDR1 LNHNV, CDR2 YYDKDF (reference sequence). CDR3 length equals 13 residues. Written as DNA, the CDR3 is TGTGCCACCAGCTCGATAGGGAATTCACCCCTCCACTTT. Its translation is CATSSIGNSPLHF.

V and J are TRBV6-6 and TRBJ1-5, with D tentatively TRBD1 (5 bases). The CDR3 is 13 amino acids. Trimming removed 8 bases at V and 4 bases at J, with 12 bases between. Germline loops: CDR1 MNHNY, CDR2 SVGAGI (reference sequence). This CDR3 is CASVRDPNQPQHF. As DNA, the CDR3 is TGTGCCAGCGTGCGGGACCCAAATCAGCCCCAGCATTTT.

The chain couples TRBV29-1 to TRBJ1-3; maybe TRBD1 (5 bases). V lost 5 bases to trimming and J lost 4 bases, with 12 bases between them. The germline V gene has CDR1 SQVTM and CDR2 ANQGSEA. The length of the CDR3 is 13 residues. The DNA of the CDR3 is TGCAGCGTTTTTTCAGGGTCAGGAAACACCATATATTTT. Protein: CSVFSGSGNTIYF.

In nucleotides, the CDR3 is TGTGCCAGCAGCTTCAGGAACAGGGGGCTTGATCAGCCCCAGCATTTT. Protein: CASSFRNRGLDQPQHF. V is TRBV7-2 and J is TRBJ1-5; 9 bases align to TRBD1. Germline-derived CDR1 and CDR2 are SGHTA and FQGNSA. CDR3 length: 16 residues. V shed 3 bases, J shed 5 bases, and the junction held 8 bases outside the gene matches.

The chain couples TRBV28 to TRBJ2-1; no reliable D call. This CDR3 spans 12 amino acids. The V gene's germline CDR1 is MDHEN and CDR2 SYDVKM. V was pared by 8 bases and J by 3 bases, with 8 bases between. The CDR3 nucleotides are TGTGCCAGCGGCAGAGACTACAATGAGCAGTTCTTC. This translates into CASGRDYNEQFF.

The rearrangement uses TRBV29-1 and TRBJ2-7; no clear D gene. Germline lookup yields CDR1 SQVTM and CDR2 ANQGSEA. The CDR3 sequence is 12 residues long. V shed 1 base and J shed 5 bases, with 9 bases lying between them. Here the CDR3 reads CSVEAGAHEQYF. DNA for the CDR3: TGCAGCGTTGAAGCCGGAGCCCACGAGCAGTACTTC.

This chain connects TRBV19 to TRBJ2-2, with TRBD1 matching over 8 bases. The length of the CDR3 is 15 residues. Trimming at V came to 8 bases and at J to 4 bases, leaving 9 bases not matched to a gene. Per the germline V gene, CDR1 is LNHDA and CDR2 is SQIVND (reference sequence). Here the CDR3 reads CASQAGGAGTGELFF. The CDR3 DNA follows: TGTGCCAGTCAAGCAGGGGGCGCGGGCACCGGGGAGCTGTTTTTT.

V usage is TRBV11-2 and J usage is TRBJ1-5; D unresolved. In germline, CDR1 is SGHAT, CDR2 FQNNGV. Deletions cut 3 bases from V and 2 bases from J, with 5 bases between. The CDR3 is 13 amino acids. The CDR3 DNA sequence: TGTGCCAGCAGCTTGAAGGGCAATCAGCCCCAGCATTTT. It specifies CASSLKGNQPQHF.

A single count supports this clone. The V and J genes are TRBV19 and TRBJ1-4; D uncertain. V was shortened by 11 bases and J by 4 bases, with 17 bases between the two germline ends. The CDR3 totals 14 residues. Per the germline V gene, CDR1 is LNHDA and CDR2 is SQIVND (reference sequence). In nucleotides, the CDR3 is TGTGCCTCGTCGCCAGGATGGGTTAATGAAAAACTGTTTTTT. Protein sequence: CASSPGWVNEKLFF.

V and J are TRBV7-2 and TRBJ2-7; a possible D gene is TRBD1 (6 bases). The CDR3 has 13 amino acids. The V gene lost 4 bases and the J gene lost 4 bases, with 11 bases spanning the gap. CDR1 is SGHTA, CDR2 FQGNSA, per germline. CDR3 region: CASSSLDRYEQYF. DNA for the CDR3: TGTGCCAGCAGCTCCCTCGACAGGTACGAGCAGTACTTC.

J is TRBJ2-7 and V is TRBV7-3; TRBD1 agrees at 11 bases. V lost 5 bases to trimming and J lost 2 bases; unmatched junction nucleotides: 8. Germline V gene sequence: CDR1 SGHTA, CDR2 FQGTGA. This CDR3 has 16 amino acids. DNA of the CDR3: TGTGCCAGCAGCCGGTATCCGGGACAGGGGGCCTACGAGCAGTACTTC. Translated: CASSRYPGQGAYEQYF.

The chain combines TRBV18 with TRBJ1-1; TRBD1 matches at 7 bases. Germline V gives CDR1 KGHSH, CDR2 LQKENI. The CDR3 covers 17 residues. The J segment lost 0 bases and the V segment lost 1 base, leaving 8 bases of the junction unmatched. This CDR3 reads CASSPQGARAMNTEAFF. The CDR3 DNA reads TGTGCCAGCTCACCACAGGGGGCGAGGGCCATGAACACTGAAGCTTTCTTT.

The chain links TRBV7-9 to TRBJ1-2, with TRBD1 matching 7 bases. Germline CDR1 is SEHNR and CDR2 is FQNEAQ (reference sequence). The CDR3 runs to 17 residues. With V trimmed by 8 bases and J by 3 bases, 18 bases remained unmatched. This CDR3 is CASAPQGQTLLDYGYTF. The CDR3 coding sequence is TGTGCCAGCGCGCCTCAGGGACAGACCCTACTGGACTATGGCTACACCTTC.

The chain recombines TRBV18 with TRBJ1-1; 7 nucleotides line up with TRBD1. Trimming removed 6 bases from V and 1 base from J; junction bases left unmatched: 5. Germline V CDR1 and CDR2: KGHSH, LQKENI. The CDR3 is 14 residues long. In DNA form, the CDR3 reads TGTGCCAGCTCCCAAGACAGGGCGAACACTGAAGCTTTCTTT. This codes for CASSQDRANTEAFF.

The chain uses TRBV9 and TRBJ1-6; no clear D gene. The V end was cut by 3 bases, the J end by 7 bases, with 8 bases between. This CDR3 is built from 13 residues. The germline gives CDR1 SGDLS, CDR2 YYNGEE. The chain's CDR3 is CASSELGNSPLHF. CDR3 DNA: TGTGCCAGCAGCGAACTGGGAAATTCACCCCTCCACTTT.

The V call is TRBV3-1 (or the pseudogene TRBV3-2), the J call TRBJ1-5; D gene uncertain. The length of the CDR3 is 14 residues. Trimming shortened V by 2 bases and J by 3 bases, and 8 bases separated the two germline ends. Germline V gene lookup returns CDR1 LGHDT and CDR2 YNNKEL (reference sequence). Written as DNA, the CDR3 is TGTGCCAGCAGCCAATCGGGGAACAATCAGCCCCAGCATTTT. This codes for CASSQSGNNQPQHF.

The chain has TRBV29-1 and TRBJ1-1; 10 nucleotides agree with TRBD1. Trimming cost V 8 bases and J 7 bases; bases outside gene matches: 4. CDR3 length equals 11 residues. The germline CDR1 and CDR2 sequences are SQVTM and ANQGSEA. The CDR3 is CSPGTGVEAFF. The CDR3 DNA follows: TGCAGCCCCGGGACAGGGGTTGAAGCTTTCTTT.

This clone was counted between two and nine times. The chain joins TRBV19 to TRBJ1-3; D remains unclear. Deletions cut 3 bases from V and 0 bases from J, with 12 bases between. CDR1 is LNHDA, CDR2 SQIVND, per germline (reference sequence). CDR3 length: 16 residues. The DNA for the CDR3 is TGTGCCAGTAGTATCAGATCCAGGAACTCTGGAAACACCATATATTTT. Translated, it gives CASSIRSRNSGNTIYF.

The chain has TRBV12-3 or TRBV12-4 and TRBJ1-1, with D possibly matching TRBD1 (5 bases). This CDR3 is built from 13 residues. V was clipped by 5 bases and J by 4 bases, with 11 bases between them. The CDR3 region is CASSPPGTTEAFF. The CDR3 DNA is TGTGCCAGCAGTCCTCCAGGGACCACTGAAGCTTTCTTT.

V and J are TRBV28 and TRBJ2-5, with 10 bases that match TRBD1. This CDR3 has 12 amino acids. Germline CDR1 and CDR2: MDHEN and SYDVKM. The V gene end was trimmed by 8 bases and the J gene end by 5 bases; junction bases not matched to a gene: 2. In DNA, the CDR3 is TGTGCCAGCGGGACAGGGGTCGAGACCCAGTACTTC. Amino acids: CASGTGVETQYF.

The chain links TRBV9 to TRBJ1-4; D may be TRBD1 (5 bases). The CDR3 runs 17 residues. Germline CDR1 is SGDLS and CDR2 is YYNGEE. Trimming shortened V by 1 base and J by 0 bases, and 13 bases separated the two germline ends. The CDR3, as DNA: TGTGCCAGCAGCGTACAAGAGGGACTAGCAACTAATGAAAAACTGTTTTTT. Amino acid sequence: CASSVQEGLATNEKLFF.

The chain links TRBV18 to TRBJ1-1; possible D gene TRBD1, 5 bases. The CDR3 runs 15 residues. Germline V lookup: CDR1 KGHSH, CDR2 LQKENI. V was shortened by 3 bases and J by 5 bases, with 16 bases between the two germline ends. CDR3 in amino acids: CASSPQEGSNTEAFF. CDR3 nucleotide sequence: TGTGCCAGCTCACCTCAAGAGGGGTCGAATACTGAAGCTTTCTTT.

The gene calls are TRBV30 and TRBJ1-2, with 8 bases identical to TRBD1. Germline V gene lookup returns CDR1 GTSNPN and CDR2 SVGIG (reference sequence). CDR3 size: 18 residues. V lost 3 bases, J lost 1 base, and 16 bases stayed unmatched. The CDR3 bases are TGTGCCTGGAGAGCAGAGTTGGGACAGGCCTACTTTAACTATGGCTACACCTTC. It codes for CAWRAELGQAYFNYGYTF. Together with reference TRBV30 and TRBJ1-2, the CDR3 gives the full variable domain: SQTIHQWPATLVQPVGSPLSLECTVEGTSNPNLYWYRQAAGRGLQLLFYSVGIGQISSEVPQNLSASRPQDRQFILSSKKLLLSDSGFYLCAWRAELGQAYFNYGYTFGSGTRLTVV.

V and J are TRBV28 and TRBJ1-2, with D unresolved. Germline V gives CDR1 MDHEN, CDR2 SYDVKM. The CDR3 consists of 11 residues. Trimming cost V 6 bases and J 8 bases, with 10 bases left between them. CDR3 nucleotides: TGTGCCAGCAGGGCCCAAGGGGGCTACACCTTC. Translation gives CASRAQGGYTF.

The V and J genes are TRBV5-1 and TRBJ2-7, with TRBD2 as a possible D gene (5 bases). The V gene's germline CDR1 is SGHRS and CDR2 YFSETQ. Trimming cost V 4 bases and J 7 bases, with 9 bases left between them. CDR3 size: 11 residues. DNA for the CDR3: TGCGCCAGCAGCCACGGGGTGGAGCAGTACTTC. It is translated as CASSHGVEQYF.

The chain recombines TRBV7-2 with TRBJ2-3, with D hard to call. CDR1 and CDR2 from the germline V gene are SGHTA and FQGNSA. V dropped 5 bases and J dropped 0 bases, with 15 bases sitting between them. The CDR3 covers 16 residues. CDR3 DNA sequence: TGTGCCAGCAGCAACGGACGTAGTACTAGCACAGATACGCAGTATTTT. Translation: CASSNGRSTSTDTQYF.

The chain employs TRBV9 and TRBJ1-3; unclear D gene. The V and J ends lost 6 bases and 0 bases respectively, with 7 bases between them. CDR3 size: 13 residues. Germline V lookup: CDR1 SGDLS, CDR2 YYNGEE. The CDR3 DNA reads as TGTGCCAGCACAGATTACTCTGGAAACACCATATATTTT. Encoded protein: CASTDYSGNTIYF.

The chain uses TRBV7-6 and TRBJ1-6; D gene uncertain. Per the germline V gene, CDR1 is SGHVS and CDR2 is FNYEAQ. V lost 4 bases, J lost 0 bases, and 16 bases lay in between. This CDR3 has 18 residues. The CDR3 region has the DNA TGTGCCAGCAGCTCAGTGATAAGGATTCGCTCCTATAATTCACCCCTCCACTTT. Protein sequence: CASSSVIRIRSYNSPLHF.